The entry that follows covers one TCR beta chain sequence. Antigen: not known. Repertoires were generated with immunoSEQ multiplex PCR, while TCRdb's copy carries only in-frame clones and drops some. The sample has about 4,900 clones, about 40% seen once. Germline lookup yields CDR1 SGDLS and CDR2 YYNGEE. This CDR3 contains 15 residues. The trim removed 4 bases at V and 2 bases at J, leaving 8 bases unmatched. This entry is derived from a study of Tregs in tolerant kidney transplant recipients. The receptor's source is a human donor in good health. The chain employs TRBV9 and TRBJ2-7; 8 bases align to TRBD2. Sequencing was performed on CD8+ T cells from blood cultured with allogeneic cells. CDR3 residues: CASSLTSGRPYEQYF. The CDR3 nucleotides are TGTGCCAGCAGCTTAACTAGCGGTAGACCCTACGAGCAGTACTTC.